The entry that follows covers one T cell receptor beta chain sequence. Its antigen remains unidentified. This specimen comes from a study of T cells in localized non-small cell lung cancer. Study-wide points: The study detected a median around 50 of the top 100 tumor clones in adjacent lung. Heterogeneity remains possible, as sequencing covered one tumor region only.

Germline V gene lookup returns CDR1 SGHRS and CDR2 YFSETQ. V lost 4 bases to trimming and J lost 2 bases; unmatched junction nucleotides: 11. The CDR3 runs to 17 residues. The data were produced by immunoSEQ multiplex PCR, yet TCRdb's version contains in-frame clones alone and is incomplete. The sample shows some 40,000 clones, more than 80% of them seen only once. The rearrangement uses TRBV5-1 and TRBJ1-3, with 8 bases lining up with TRBD1. The source is an older female donor with stage I lung adenocarcinoma. The input for sequencing was peripheral blood, taken before any cancer treatment. The CDR3 DNA reads as TGCGCCAGCAGCCCAACCACCGACAGGGGTACTGGAAACACCATATATTTT. The encoded protein is CASSPTTDRGTGNTIYF.